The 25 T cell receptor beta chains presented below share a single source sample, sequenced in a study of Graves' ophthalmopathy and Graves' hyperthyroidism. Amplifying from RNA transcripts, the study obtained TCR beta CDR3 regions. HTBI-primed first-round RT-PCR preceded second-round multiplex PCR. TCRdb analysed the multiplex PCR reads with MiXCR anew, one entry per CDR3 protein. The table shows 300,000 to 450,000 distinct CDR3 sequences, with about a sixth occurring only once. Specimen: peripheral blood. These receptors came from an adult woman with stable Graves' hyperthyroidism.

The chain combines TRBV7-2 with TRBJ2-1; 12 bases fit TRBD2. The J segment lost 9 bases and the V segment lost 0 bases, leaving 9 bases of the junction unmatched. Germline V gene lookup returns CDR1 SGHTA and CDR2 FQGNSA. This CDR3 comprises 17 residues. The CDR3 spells CASSLAGLASGRAEQFF. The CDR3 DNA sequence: TGTGCCAGCAGCTTAGCCGGTTTGGCTAGCGGGAGGGCTGAGCAGTTCTTC. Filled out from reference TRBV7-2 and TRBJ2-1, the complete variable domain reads GAGVSQSPSNKVTEKGKDVELRCDPISGHTALYWYRQSLGQGLEFLIYFQGNSAPDKSGLPSDRFSAERTGGSVSTLTIQRTQQEDSAVYLCASSLAGLASGRAEQFFGPGTRLTVL.

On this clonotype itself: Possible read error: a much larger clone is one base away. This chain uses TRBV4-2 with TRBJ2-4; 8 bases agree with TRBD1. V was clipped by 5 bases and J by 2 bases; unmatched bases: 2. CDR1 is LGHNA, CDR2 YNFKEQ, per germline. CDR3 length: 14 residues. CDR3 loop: CASSYRGTKNIQYF. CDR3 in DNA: TGTGCCAGCAGCTACAGGGGGACCAAAAACATTCAGTACTTC.

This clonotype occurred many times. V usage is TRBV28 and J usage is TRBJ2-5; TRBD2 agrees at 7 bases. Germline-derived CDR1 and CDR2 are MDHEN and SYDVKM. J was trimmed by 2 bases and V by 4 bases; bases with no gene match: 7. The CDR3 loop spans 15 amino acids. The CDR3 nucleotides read TGTGCCAGCAGTTCCTCAGCTAGCGGACAAGAGACCCAGTACTTC. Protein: CASSSSASGQETQYF. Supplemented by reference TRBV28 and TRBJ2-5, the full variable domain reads DVKVTQSSRYLVKRTGEKVFLECVQDMDHENMFWYRQDPGLGLRLIYFSYDVKMKEKGDIPEGYSVSREKKERFSLILESASTNQTSMYLCASSSSASGQETQYFGPGTRLLVL.

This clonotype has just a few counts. The CDR3 coding sequence is TGCAGCGTTTTCGGGCGGGAAAACACCGGGGAGCTGTTTTTT. Encoded protein: CSVFGRENTGELFF. The V call is TRBV29-1, the J call TRBJ2-2; D is perhaps TRBD2 (6 bases). The CDR3 is 14 residues long. Germline CDR1 and CDR2: SQVTM and ANQGSEA. V was shortened by 5 bases and J by 2 bases, with 12 bases between the two germline ends.

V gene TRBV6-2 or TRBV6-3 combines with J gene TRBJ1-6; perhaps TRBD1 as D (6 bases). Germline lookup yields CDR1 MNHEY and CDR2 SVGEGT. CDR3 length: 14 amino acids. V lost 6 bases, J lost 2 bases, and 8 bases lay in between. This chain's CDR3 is CASRRQAYNSPLHF. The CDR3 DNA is TGTGCCAGCAGAAGACAGGCCTATAATTCACCCCTCCACTTT.

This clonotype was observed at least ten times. The CDR3 DNA follows: TGTGCCAGCACCCAGTACAGGGGTGGAAGAACTAACTATGGCTACACCTTC. Its protein is CASTQYRGGRTNYGYTF. This sequence joins TRBV7-8 and TRBJ1-2, with TRBD1 matching over 7 bases. Germline V CDR1 and CDR2: SGHVS, FQNEAQ. This CDR3 contains 17 residues. With V trimmed by 7 bases and J by 0 bases, 14 bases remained unmatched.

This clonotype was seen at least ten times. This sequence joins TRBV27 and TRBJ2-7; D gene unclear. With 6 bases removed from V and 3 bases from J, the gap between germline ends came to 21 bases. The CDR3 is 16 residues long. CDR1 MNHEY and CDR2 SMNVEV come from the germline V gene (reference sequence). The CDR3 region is CASRGPAGSGGYEQYF. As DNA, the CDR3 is TGTGCCAGCAGAGGGCCCGCAGGCAGTGGTGGCTACGAGCAGTACTTC.

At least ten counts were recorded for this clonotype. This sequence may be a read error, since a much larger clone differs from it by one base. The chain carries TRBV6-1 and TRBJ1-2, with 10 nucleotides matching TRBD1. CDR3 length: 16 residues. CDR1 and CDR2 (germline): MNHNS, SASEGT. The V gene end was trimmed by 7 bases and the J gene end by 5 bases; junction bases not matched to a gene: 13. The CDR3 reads CASNPWDRGRSYGYTF. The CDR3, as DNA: TGTGCCAGCAACCCCTGGGACAGGGGCCGTTCTTATGGCTACACCTTC.

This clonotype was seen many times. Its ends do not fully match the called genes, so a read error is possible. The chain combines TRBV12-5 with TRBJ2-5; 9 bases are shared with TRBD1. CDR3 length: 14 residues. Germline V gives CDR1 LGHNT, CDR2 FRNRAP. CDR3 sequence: CASGHGTGQETQCF. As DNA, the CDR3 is TGTGCTAGTGGTCACGGGACAGGGCAAGAGACCCAGTGCTTC. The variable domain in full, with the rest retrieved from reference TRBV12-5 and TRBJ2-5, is DARVTQTPRHKVTEMGQEVTMRCQPILGHNTVFWYRQTMMQGLELLAYFRNRAPLDDSGMPKDRFSAEMPDATLATLKIQPSEPRDSAVYFCASGHGTGQETQCFGPGTRLLVL.

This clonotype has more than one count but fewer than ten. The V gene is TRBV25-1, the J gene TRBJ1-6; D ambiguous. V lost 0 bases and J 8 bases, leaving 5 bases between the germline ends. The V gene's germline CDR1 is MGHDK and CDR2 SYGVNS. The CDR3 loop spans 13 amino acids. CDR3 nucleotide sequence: TGTGCCAGCAGTGAATATAAGGATTCACCCCTCCACTTT. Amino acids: CASSEYKDSPLHF.

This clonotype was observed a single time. The CDR3 sequence is CASLWGGTETQYF. In DNA form, the CDR3 reads TGTGCCAGCTTATGGGGGGGGACAGAGACCCAGTACTTC. The chain recombines TRBV6-1 with TRBJ2-5; 7 bases align to TRBD2. The CDR3 runs 13 residues. The germline V gene has CDR1 MNHNS and CDR2 SASEGT. The ends lost 8 bases at V and 4 bases at J; junction bases unmatched: 7.

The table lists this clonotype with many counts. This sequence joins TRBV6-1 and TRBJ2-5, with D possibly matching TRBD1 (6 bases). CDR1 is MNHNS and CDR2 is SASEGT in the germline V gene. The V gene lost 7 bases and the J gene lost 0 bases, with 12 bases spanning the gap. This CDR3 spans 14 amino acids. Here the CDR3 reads CASITGQNQETQYF. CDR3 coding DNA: TGTGCCAGCATCACCGGACAGAACCAAGAGACCCAGTACTTC.

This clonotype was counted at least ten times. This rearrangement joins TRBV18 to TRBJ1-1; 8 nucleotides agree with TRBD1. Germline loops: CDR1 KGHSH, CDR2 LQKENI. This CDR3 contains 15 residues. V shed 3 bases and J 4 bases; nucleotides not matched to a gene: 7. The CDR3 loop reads CASSPGTGRVTEAFF. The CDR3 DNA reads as TGTGCCAGCTCACCCGGGACAGGCAGGGTCACTGAAGCTTTCTTT.

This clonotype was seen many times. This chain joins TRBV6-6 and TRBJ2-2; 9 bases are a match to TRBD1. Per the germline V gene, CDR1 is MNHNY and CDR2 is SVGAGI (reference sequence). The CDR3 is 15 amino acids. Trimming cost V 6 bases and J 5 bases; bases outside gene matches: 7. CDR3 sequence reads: CASRGGQGETGELFF. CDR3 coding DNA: TGTGCCAGCAGGGGGGGACAGGGTGAAACCGGGGAGCTGTTTTTT.

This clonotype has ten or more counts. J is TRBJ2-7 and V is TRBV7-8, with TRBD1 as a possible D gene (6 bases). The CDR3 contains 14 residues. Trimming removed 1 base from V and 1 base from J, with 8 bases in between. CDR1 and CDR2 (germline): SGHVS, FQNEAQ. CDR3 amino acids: CASSLGQDSYEQYF. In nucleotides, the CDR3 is TGTGCCAGCAGCTTAGGACAGGATTCCTACGAGCAGTACTTC.

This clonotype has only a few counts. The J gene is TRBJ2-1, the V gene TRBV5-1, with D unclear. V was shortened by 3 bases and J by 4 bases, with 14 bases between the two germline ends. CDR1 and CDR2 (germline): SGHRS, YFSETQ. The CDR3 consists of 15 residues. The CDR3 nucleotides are TGCGCCAGCAGCTCCCGCCCGACACAGTACAATGAGCAGTTCTTC. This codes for CASSSRPTQYNEQFF.

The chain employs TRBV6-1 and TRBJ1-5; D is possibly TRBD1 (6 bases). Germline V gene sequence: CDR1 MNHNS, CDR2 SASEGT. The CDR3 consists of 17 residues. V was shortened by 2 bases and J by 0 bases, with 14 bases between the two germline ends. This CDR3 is CASSELWDKYSNQPQHF. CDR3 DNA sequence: TGTGCCAGCAGTGAATTATGGGACAAATATAGCAATCAGCCCCAGCATTTT.

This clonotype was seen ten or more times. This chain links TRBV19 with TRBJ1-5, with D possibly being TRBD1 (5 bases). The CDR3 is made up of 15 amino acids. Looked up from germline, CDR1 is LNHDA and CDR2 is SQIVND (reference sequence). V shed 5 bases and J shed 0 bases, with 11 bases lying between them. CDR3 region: CASSFRDDSNQPQHF. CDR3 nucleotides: TGTGCCAGTAGTTTCCGGGACGATAGCAATCAGCCCCAGCATTTT.

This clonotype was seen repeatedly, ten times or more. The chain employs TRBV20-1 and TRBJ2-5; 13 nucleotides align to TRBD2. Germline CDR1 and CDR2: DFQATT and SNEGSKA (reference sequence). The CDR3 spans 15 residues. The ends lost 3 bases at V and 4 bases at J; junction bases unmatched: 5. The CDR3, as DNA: TGCAGTGCTAGTCCTGGACTAGCGGGAGCAGAGACCCAGTACTTC. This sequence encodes CSASPGLAGAETQYF.

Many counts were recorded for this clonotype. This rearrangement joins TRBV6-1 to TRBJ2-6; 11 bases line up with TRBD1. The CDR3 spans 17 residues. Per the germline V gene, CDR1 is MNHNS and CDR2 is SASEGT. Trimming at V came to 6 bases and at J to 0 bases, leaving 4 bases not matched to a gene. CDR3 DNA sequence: TGTGCCAGCAGCCCCGGGACAGGGGGCTCTGGGGCCAACGTCCTGACTTTC. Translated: CASSPGTGGSGANVLTF.

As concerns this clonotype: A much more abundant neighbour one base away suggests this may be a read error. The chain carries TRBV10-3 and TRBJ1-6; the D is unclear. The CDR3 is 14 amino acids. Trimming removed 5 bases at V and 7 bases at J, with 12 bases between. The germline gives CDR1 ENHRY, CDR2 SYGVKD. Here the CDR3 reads CAISPIGRNSPLHF. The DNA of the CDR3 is TGTGCCATCAGTCCGATAGGGAGGAATTCACCCCTCCACTTT.

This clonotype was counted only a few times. CDR3 in amino acids: CASSTGGLYEQYF. The CDR3 DNA reads as TGTGCCAGCTCAACAGGGGGCTTGTACGAGCAGTACTTC. The V call is TRBV18, the J call TRBJ2-7; 9 bases align to TRBD1. CDR1 and CDR2 from the germline V gene are KGHSH and LQKENI. The CDR3 spans 13 residues. V was clipped by 5 bases and J by 4 bases; unmatched bases: 3.

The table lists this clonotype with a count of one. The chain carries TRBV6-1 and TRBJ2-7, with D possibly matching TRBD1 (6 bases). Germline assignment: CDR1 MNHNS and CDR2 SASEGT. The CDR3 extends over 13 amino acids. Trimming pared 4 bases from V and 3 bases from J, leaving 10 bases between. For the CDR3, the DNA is TGTGCCAGCAGTGGCGGACAGTACTACGAGCAGTACTTC. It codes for CASSGGQYYEQYF.

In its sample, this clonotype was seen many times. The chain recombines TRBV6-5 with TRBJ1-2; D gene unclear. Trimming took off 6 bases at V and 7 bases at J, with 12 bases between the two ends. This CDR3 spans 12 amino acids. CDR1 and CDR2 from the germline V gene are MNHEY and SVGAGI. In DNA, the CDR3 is TGTGCCAGCAGACCGGACCTGCGTGGCTACACCTTC. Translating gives CASRPDLRGYTF.

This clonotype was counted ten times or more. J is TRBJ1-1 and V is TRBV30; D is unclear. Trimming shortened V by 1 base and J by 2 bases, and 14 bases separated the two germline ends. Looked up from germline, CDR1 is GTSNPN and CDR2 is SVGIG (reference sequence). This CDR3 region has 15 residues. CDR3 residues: CAWSGSWLLNTEAFF. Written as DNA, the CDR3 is TGTGCCTGGAGTGGGTCGTGGTTACTTAACACTGAAGCTTTCTTT.